This TCR beta chain was sequenced for a study of Tregs in tolerant kidney transplant recipients. Points from the study as a whole: Validation in larger populations is needed because few patients were studied. This study did not directly address biological reproducibility. Activated donor B cell expansion appeared to reveal the most relevant donor-specific TCRbeta repertoire.

Repertoires were generated with immunoSEQ multiplex PCR, while TCRdb's copy carries only in-frame clones and drops some. The sample holds roughly 250,000 clones, 80% to 85% seen once. As regards this clone: Its antigen remains unidentified.

Unstimulated regulatory T cells (CD4+CD25+CD127-), CD4+CD25- non-regulatory cells, CD4 and CD8 cells were FACS-sorted from thawed PBMCs. Germline V gene data show CDR1 as LNHDA and CDR2 as SQIVND (reference sequence). The CDR3 has 15 amino acids. V was shortened by 7 bases and J by 5 bases, with 20 bases between the two germline ends. The sequenced material came from CD4+ T cells from blood. This sequence originates from a human donor in good health. V and J are TRBV19 and TRBJ1-2; D might be TRBD1 (5 bases). DNA of the CDR3: TGTGCCAGTACCACAAAAGCGACAGACATATATGGCTACACCTTC. Translated, it gives CASTTKATDIYGYTF. The full variable domain, rest sourced from reference TRBV19 and TRBJ1-2, is DGGITQSPKYLFRKEGQNVTLSCEQNLNHDAMYWYRQDPGQGLRLIYYSQIVNDFQKGDIAEGYSVSREKKESFPLTVTSAQKNPTAFYLCASTTKATDIYGYTFGSGTRLTVV.